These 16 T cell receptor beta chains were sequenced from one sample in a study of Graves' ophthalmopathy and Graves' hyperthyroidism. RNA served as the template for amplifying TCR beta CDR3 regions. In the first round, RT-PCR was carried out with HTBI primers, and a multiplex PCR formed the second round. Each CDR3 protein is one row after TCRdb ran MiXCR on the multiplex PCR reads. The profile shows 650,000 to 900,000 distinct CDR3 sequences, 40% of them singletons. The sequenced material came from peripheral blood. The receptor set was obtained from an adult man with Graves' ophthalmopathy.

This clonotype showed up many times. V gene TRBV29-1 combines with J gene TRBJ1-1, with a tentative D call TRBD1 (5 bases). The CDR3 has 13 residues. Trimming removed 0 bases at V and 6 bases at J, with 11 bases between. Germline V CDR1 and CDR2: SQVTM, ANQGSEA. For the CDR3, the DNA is TGCAGCGTTGAAGATTATGGGGGACCTGAAGCTTTCTTT. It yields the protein CSVEDYGGPEAFF.

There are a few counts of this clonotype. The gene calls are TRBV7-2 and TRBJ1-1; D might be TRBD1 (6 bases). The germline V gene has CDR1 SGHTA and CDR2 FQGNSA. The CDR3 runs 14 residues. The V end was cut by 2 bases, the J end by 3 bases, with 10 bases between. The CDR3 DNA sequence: TGTGCCAGCAGCTTAAGGGGGGGGTACACTGAAGCTTTCTTT. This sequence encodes CASSLRGGYTEAFF.

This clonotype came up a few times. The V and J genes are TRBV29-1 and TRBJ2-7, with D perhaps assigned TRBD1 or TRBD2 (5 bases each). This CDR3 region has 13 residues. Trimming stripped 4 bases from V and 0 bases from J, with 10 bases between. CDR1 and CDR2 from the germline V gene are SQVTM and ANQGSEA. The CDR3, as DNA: TGCAGCGTTGTGGCAGGGAGCTCCTACGAGCAGTACTTC. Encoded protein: CSVVAGSSYEQYF.

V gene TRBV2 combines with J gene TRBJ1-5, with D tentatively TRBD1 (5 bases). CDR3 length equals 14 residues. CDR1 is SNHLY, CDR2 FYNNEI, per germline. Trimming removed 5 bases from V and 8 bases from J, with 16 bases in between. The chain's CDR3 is CASSPHGGKEPQHF. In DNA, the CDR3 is TGTGCCAGCAGTCCACACGGGGGGAAAGAGCCCCAGCATTTT.

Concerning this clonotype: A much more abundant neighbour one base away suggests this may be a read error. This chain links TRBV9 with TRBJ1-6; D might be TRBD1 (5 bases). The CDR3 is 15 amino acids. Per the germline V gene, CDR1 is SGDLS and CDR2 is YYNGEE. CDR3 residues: CASSVLGQGNSLLHF. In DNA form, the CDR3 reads TGTGCCAGCAGCGTTTTGGGGCAGGGAAATTCACTCCTCCACTTT.

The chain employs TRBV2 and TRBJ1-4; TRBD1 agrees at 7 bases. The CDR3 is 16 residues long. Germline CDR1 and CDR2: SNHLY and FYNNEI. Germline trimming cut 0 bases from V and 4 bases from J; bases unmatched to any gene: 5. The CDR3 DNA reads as TGTGCCAGCAGTGAAGCGGGACAGCGCGTTAATGAAAAACTGTTTTTT. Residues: CASSEAGQRVNEKLFF.

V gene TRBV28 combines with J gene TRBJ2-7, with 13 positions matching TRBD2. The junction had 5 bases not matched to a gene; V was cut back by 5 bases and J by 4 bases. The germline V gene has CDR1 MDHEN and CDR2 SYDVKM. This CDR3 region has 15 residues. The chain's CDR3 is CASSKGLAGMYEQYF. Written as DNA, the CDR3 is TGTGCCAGCAGTAAGGGACTAGCGGGGATGTACGAGCAGTACTTC.

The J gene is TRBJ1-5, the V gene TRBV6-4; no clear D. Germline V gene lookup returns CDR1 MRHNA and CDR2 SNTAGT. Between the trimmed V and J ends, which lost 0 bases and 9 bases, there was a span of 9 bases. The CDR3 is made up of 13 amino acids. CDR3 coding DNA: TGTGCCAGCAGTGACTCAAAAACTCGGCCCCAGCATTTT. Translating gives CASSDSKTRPQHF.

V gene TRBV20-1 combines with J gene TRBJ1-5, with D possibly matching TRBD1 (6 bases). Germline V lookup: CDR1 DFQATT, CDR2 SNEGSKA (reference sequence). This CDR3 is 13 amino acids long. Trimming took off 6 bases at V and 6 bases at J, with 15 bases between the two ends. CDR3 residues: CSARHREGQPQHF. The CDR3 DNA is TGCAGTGCCAGACACAGGGAAGGTCAGCCCCAGCATTTT.

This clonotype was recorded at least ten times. Here the CDR3 DNA reads TGTGCCAGCAGGGTGTGGGCGGGACGGACCTATGGCTACACCTTC. As protein: CASRVWAGRTYGYTF. The chain carries TRBV2 and TRBJ1-2, with D tentatively TRBD1 (5 bases). Trimming stripped 6 bases from V and 4 bases from J, with 18 bases between. This CDR3 region has 15 residues. CDR1 is SNHLY and CDR2 is FYNNEI in the germline V gene.

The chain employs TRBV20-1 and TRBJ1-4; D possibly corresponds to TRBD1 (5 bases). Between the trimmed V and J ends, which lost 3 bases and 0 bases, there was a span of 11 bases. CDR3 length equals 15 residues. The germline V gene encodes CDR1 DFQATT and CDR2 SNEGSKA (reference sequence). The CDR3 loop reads CSARSGTATNEKLFF. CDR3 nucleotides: TGCAGTGCTAGGAGCGGGACTGCAACTAATGAAAAACTGTTTTTT.

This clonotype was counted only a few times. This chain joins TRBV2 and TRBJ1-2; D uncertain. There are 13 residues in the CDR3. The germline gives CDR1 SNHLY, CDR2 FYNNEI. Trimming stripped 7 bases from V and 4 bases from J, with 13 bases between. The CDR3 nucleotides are TGTGCCAGCATACCGGGCAGCTCCTATGGCTACACCTTC. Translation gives CASIPGSSYGYTF.

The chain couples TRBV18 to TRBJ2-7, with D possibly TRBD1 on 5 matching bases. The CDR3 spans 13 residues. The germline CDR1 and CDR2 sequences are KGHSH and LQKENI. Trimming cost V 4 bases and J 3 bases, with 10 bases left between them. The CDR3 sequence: CASSRDSNYEQYF. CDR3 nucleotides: TGTGCCAGCTCACGTGACAGTAACTACGAGCAGTACTTC. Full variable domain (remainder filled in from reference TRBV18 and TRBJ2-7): NAGVMQNPRHLVRRRGQEARLRCSPMKGHSHVYWYRQLPEEGLKFMVYLQKENIIDESGMPKERFSAEFPKEGPSILRIQQVVRGDSAAYFCASSRDSNYEQYFGPGTRLTVT.

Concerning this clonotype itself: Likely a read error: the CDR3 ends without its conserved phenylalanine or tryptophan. The CDR3 bases are TGTGCCAGCAGTGAAGGGCAAGGGATGGTCTATGCCTACACCTTA. Protein sequence: CASSEGQGMVYAYTL. V usage is TRBV6-6 and J usage is TRBJ1-2, with no clear D. The CDR3 sequence is 15 residues long. Germline V gene data show CDR1 as MNHNY and CDR2 as SVGAGI (reference sequence).

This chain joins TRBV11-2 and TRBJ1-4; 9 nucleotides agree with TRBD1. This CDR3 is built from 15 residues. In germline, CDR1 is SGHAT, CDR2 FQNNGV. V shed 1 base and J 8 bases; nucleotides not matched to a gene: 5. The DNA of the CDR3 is TGTGCCAGCAGCTTAGTCACAGGGGGCGCCGAAAAACTGTTTTTT. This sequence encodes CASSLVTGGAEKLFF. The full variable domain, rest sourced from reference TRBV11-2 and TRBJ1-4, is EAGVAQSPRYKIIEKRQSVAFWCNPISGHATLYWYQQILGQGPKLLIQFQNNGVVDDSQLPKDRFSAERLKGVDSTLKIQPAKLEDSAVYLCASSLVTGGAEKLFFGSGTQLSVL.

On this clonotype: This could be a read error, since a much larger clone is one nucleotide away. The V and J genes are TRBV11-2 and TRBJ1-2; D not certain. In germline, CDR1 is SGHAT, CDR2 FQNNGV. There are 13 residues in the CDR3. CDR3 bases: TGTGTCAGCAGCTTAACTGGCACGGGCGGCTACACCTTC. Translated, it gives CVSSLTGTGGYTF.